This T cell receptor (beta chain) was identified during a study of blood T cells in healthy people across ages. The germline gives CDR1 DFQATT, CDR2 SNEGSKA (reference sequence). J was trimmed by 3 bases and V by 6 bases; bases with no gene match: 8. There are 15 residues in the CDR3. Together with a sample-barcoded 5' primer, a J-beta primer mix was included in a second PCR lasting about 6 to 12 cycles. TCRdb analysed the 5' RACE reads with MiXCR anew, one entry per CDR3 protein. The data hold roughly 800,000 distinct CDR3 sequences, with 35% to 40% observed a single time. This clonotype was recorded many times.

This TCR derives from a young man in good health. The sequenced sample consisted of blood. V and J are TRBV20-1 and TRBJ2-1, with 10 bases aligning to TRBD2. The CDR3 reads CSAEGLAVFYNEQFF. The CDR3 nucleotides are TGCAGTGCGGAAGGACTAGCGGTATTCTACAATGAGCAGTTCTTC.